One sample yielded the 22 T cell receptor beta chains listed below, sequenced in a study. TCRdb used MiXCR to reprocess the RT-PCR reads, holding one entry per CDR3 protein. The data contain hundreds of thousands of distinct CDR3 sequences, around 14% of them singletons. Specimen: memory CD4+ T cells from blood. These receptors were taken from a female donor in good health, serving as a healthy control.

This clonotype was observed a handful of times. This chain connects TRBV20-1 to TRBJ1-5; TRBD1 matches at 8 bases. CDR1 and CDR2 from the germline V gene are DFQATT and SNEGSKA (reference sequence). J was trimmed by 4 bases and V by 3 bases; bases with no gene match: 14. This CDR3 comprises 17 residues. The CDR3 DNA sequence: TGCAGTGCTAGGGACCCAGGGGGCAAGATCGGGAATCAGCCCCAGCATTTT. Translating it yields CSARDPGGKIGNQPQHF.

The sample holds many counts of this clonotype. This rearrangement joins TRBV5-1 to TRBJ1-6; D unresolved. The CDR3 is 16 amino acids. Germline CDR1 SGHRS, CDR2 YFSETQ. The V and J ends lost 2 bases and 8 bases respectively, with 17 bases between them. The CDR3 spells CASSFGSPGIDSPLHF. CDR3 nucleotide sequence: TGCGCCAGCAGCTTTGGAAGTCCGGGGATAGATTCACCCCTCCACTTT.

Many counts were recorded for this clonotype. The chain recombines TRBV20-1 with TRBJ2-7, with TRBD1 matching over 8 bases. Germline trimming cut 3 bases from V and 3 bases from J; bases unmatched to any gene: 4. Per germline, CDR1 DFQATT and CDR2 SNEGSKA (reference sequence). CDR3 size: 13 residues. CDR3 sequence: CSASSDRDYEQYF. CDR3 DNA: TGCAGTGCTAGTTCGGACAGGGACTACGAGCAGTACTTC.

This clonotype was seen many times. J is TRBJ2-5 and V is TRBV6-5; perhaps TRBD1 as D (6 bases). V was cut by 10 bases and J by 5 bases, with 20 bases left in between. Per germline, CDR1 MNHEY and CDR2 SVGAGI. The CDR3 is 14 amino acids. Here the CDR3 reads CATFKAPGEETQYF. Here the CDR3 DNA reads TGTGCCACCTTTAAGGCCCCAGGGGAGGAGACCCAGTACTTC.

This clonotype has just a few counts. V is TRBV15 and J is TRBJ1-1; D remains ambiguous. CDR1 and CDR2 from the germline V gene are LNHNV and YYDKDF (reference sequence). The CDR3 extends over 14 amino acids. Trimming removed 2 bases at V and 3 bases at J, with 10 bases between. The CDR3 coding sequence is TGTGCCACCAGCAGACAGGTTAAGGACACTGAAGCTTTCTTT. Amino acids: CATSRQVKDTEAFF. Combining the CDR3 with reference TRBV15 and TRBJ1-1 gives the whole variable domain DAMVIQNPRYQVTQFGKPVTLSCSQTLNHNVMYWYQQKSSQAPKLLFHYYDKDFNNEADTPDNFQSRRPNTSFCFLDIRSPGLGDTAMYLCATSRQVKDTEAFFGQGTRLTVV.

At least ten counts were recorded for this clonotype. This chain uses TRBV6-6 with TRBJ1-5; D possibly corresponds to TRBD1 (5 bases). This CDR3 region has 13 residues. Germline CDR1 and CDR2: MNHNY and SVGAGI (reference sequence). V dropped 8 bases and J dropped 5 bases, with 13 bases sitting between them. As DNA, the CDR3 is TGTGCCAGCCGTCCGGGGACGTATCAGCCCCAGCATTTT. Translated: CASRPGTYQPQHF.

The V call is TRBV5-1, the J call TRBJ1-1, with TRBD1 identical over 9 bases. The CDR3 is made up of 14 amino acids. CDR1 and CDR2 from the germline V gene are SGHRS and YFSETQ. Germline trimming cut 4 bases from V and 4 bases from J; bases unmatched to any gene: 5. CDR3 region: CASSLQGATTEAFF. In nucleotides, the CDR3 is TGCGCCAGCAGCCTACAGGGGGCGACCACTGAAGCTTTCTTT.

This clonotype has ten or more counts. The chain recombines TRBV4-3 with TRBJ2-4, with TRBD2 matching 14 bases. J was trimmed by 8 bases and V by 0 bases; bases with no gene match: 12. CDR3 length: 19 amino acids. The germline V gene encodes CDR1 LGHNA and CDR2 YSLEER. This CDR3 is CASSQDFLGTSGSIDIQYF. CDR3 DNA: TGCGCCAGCAGCCAAGATTTTCTGGGGACTAGCGGGAGTATCGACATTCAGTACTTC.

The CDR3 coding sequence is TGTGCCAGCAGGAGTCTAAACTATGGCTACACCTTC. The encoded protein is CASRSLNYGYTF. The chain combines TRBV6-1 with TRBJ1-2; no clear D gene. CDR3 length equals 12 residues. The germline CDR1 and CDR2 sequences are MNHNS and SASEGT. Trimming removed 6 bases at V and 2 bases at J, with 7 bases between.

The gene calls are TRBV6-5 and TRBJ2-7, with D maybe TRBD1 (5 bases). Trimming removed 6 bases from V and 5 bases from J, with 17 bases in between. Germline V gene sequence: CDR1 MNHEY, CDR2 SVGAGI. The length of the CDR3 is 14 residues. The CDR3 loop reads CASRTLGREHEQYF. The CDR3 DNA follows: TGTGCCAGCAGGACGCTGGGCAGGGAACACGAGCAGTACTTC.

This rearrangement joins TRBV7-6 to TRBJ2-3; 12 nucleotides agree with TRBD2. The CDR3 covers 16 residues. Germline trimming cut 5 bases from V and 2 bases from J; bases unmatched to any gene: 5. Germline CDR1 is SGHVS and CDR2 is FNYEAQ. This chain's CDR3 is CASSPSGGVDTDTQYF. CDR3 DNA: TGTGCCAGCAGCCCTAGCGGGGGGGTGGACACAGATACGCAGTATTTT.

V is TRBV5-5 and J is TRBJ2-5; D unclear. The CDR3 covers 16 residues. V lost 1 base to trimming and J lost 0 bases, with 13 bases between them. Germline lookup yields CDR1 SGHKS and CDR2 YYEKEE (reference sequence). CDR3 sequence reads: CASSLNFQNYQETQYF. CDR3 nucleotides: TGTGCCAGCAGCTTGAACTTCCAGAATTACCAAGAGACCCAGTACTTC.

The table lists this clonotype with a few counts. This chain joins TRBV9 and TRBJ1-1; D call uncertain. Germline V gene lookup returns CDR1 SGDLS and CDR2 YYNGEE. There are 14 residues in the CDR3. With 3 bases removed from V and 1 base from J, the gap between germline ends came to 10 bases. The CDR3: CASSANLGNTEAFF. CDR3 sequence (DNA): TGTGCCAGCAGCGCGAATCTGGGGAACACTGAAGCTTTCTTT.

In its sample, this clonotype was seen a few times. V gene TRBV5-1 combines with J gene TRBJ2-5, with 7 bases fitting TRBD2. The CDR3 length is 15 residues. Germline CDR1 is SGHRS and CDR2 is YFSETQ. Trimming removed 4 bases from V and 5 bases from J; junction bases left unmatched: 11. The CDR3 sequence: CASSPGGSKGETQYF. As DNA, the CDR3 is TGCGCCAGCAGCCCGGGGGGTTCGAAGGGGGAGACCCAGTACTTC.

The gene calls are TRBV7-9 and TRBJ2-1; D is possibly TRBD1 (6 bases). Germline CDR1 reads SEHNR; CDR2 reads FQNEAQ (reference sequence). The CDR3 loop spans 13 amino acids. V was cut by 7 bases and J by 4 bases, with 11 bases left in between. CDR3: CASTNRVYNEQFF. The CDR3 DNA follows: TGTGCCAGCACGAACAGGGTGTACAATGAGCAGTTCTTC.

The gene calls are TRBV20-1 and TRBJ1-5; unclear D gene. Germline CDR1 and CDR2: DFQATT and SNEGSKA (reference sequence). The CDR3 spans 13 residues. V lost 5 bases and J lost 11, with 19 bases in between. As DNA, the CDR3 is TGCAGTGCTCAGACCCCCGGGGAAGAGACCCAGCATTTT. This translates into CSAQTPGEETQHF.

This clonotype has a handful of counts. V is TRBV4-3 and J is TRBJ2-3, with D perhaps TRBD1 (5 bases). The V and J ends lost 4 bases and 6 bases respectively, with 17 bases between them. The CDR3 extends over 15 amino acids. Germline values: CDR1 LGHNA, CDR2 YSLEER. The CDR3 nucleotides are TGCGCCAGCAGCCGGACAAGGGCGATGAGGGATACGCAGTATTTT. This encodes CASSRTRAMRDTQYF.

This clonotype has ten or more counts. The chain links TRBV20-1 to TRBJ2-1; tentatively, D is TRBD1 (6 bases). This CDR3 has 14 residues. Germline V gene lookup returns CDR1 DFQATT and CDR2 SNEGSKA (reference sequence). The germline V and J ends were trimmed by 3 bases and 4 bases, with 13 bases remaining between them. The CDR3 protein is CSASKGVGYNEQFF. In nucleotides, the CDR3 is TGCAGTGCTAGCAAGGGGGTAGGGTACAATGAGCAGTTCTTC.

This clonotype was counted a few times. The V and J genes are TRBV11-2 and TRBJ2-5; D may match TRBD1 or TRBD2 (5 bases each). The CDR3 runs to 17 residues. Per germline, CDR1 SGHAT and CDR2 FQNNGV. V was trimmed by 7 bases and J by 1 base, leaving 22 bases between them. DNA of the CDR3: TGTGCCAGCAACCTACGCCGGGGCAGTACCTCCCAAGAGACCCAGTACTTC. Translation gives CASNLRRGSTSQETQYF. Supplemented by reference TRBV11-2 and TRBJ2-5, the full variable domain reads EAGVAQSPRYKIIEKRQSVAFWCNPISGHATLYWYQQILGQGPKLLIQFQNNGVVDDSQLPKDRFSAERLKGVDSTLKIQPAKLEDSAVYLCASNLRRGSTSQETQYFGPGTRLLVL.

This clonotype has ten or more counts. V usage is TRBV20-1 and J usage is TRBJ1-4; 7 positions match TRBD1. Trimming took 6 bases from V and 14 from J; bases not matched to a gene: 12. The germline CDR1 and CDR2 sequences are DFQATT and SNEGSKA (reference sequence). CDR3 length: 12 residues. DNA of the CDR3: TGCAGTGCGAAGGCGTCCGGGACAGTGCTGTTTTTT. Protein sequence: CSAKASGTVLFF.

This clonotype was observed many times. This chain joins TRBV10-3 and TRBJ2-1; D gene unclear. This CDR3 is 15 amino acids long. Per germline, CDR1 ENHRY and CDR2 SYGVKD. The V end lost 10 bases, the J end lost 4 bases, and 20 bases lay between the germline ends. DNA of the CDR3: TGTGCCACCAGAAATGAAGGAGAAGATTACAATGAGCAGTTCTTC. Its translation is CATRNEGEDYNEQFF.

Ten or more counts support this clonotype. V gene TRBV6-5 combines with J gene TRBJ2-1; D unclear. Trimming removed 0 bases at V and 1 base at J, with 7 bases between. There are 15 residues in the CDR3. From germline, CDR1 is MNHEY and CDR2 SVGAGI. The chain's CDR3 is CASSYSGRSYNEQFF. As DNA, the CDR3 is TGTGCCAGCAGTTACTCGGGAAGATCCTACAATGAGCAGTTCTTC.